This TCR beta chain was identified in a study of T cell responses to AZD1222 COVID-19 vaccine. This clone appeared a single time. TCRdb's table, derived via immunoSEQ multiplex PCR, lists solely in-frame clones and lacks some. In the table there are about 130,000 clones, around 90% of which are singletons. This CDR3 region has 14 residues. The germline V gene has CDR1 SQVTM and CDR2 ANQGSEA. Unmatched junction bases numbered 5, after V lost 4 bases and J lost 2 bases. The chain carries TRBV29-1 and TRBJ2-1; 7 positions agree with TRBD1. The TCR was taken from an adult who received the AZD1222 COVID-19 vaccine. The source material was peripheral blood, sampled 28 days after the second AZD1222 dose. The CDR3 DNA reads as TGCAGCGTTGGAGGGCAGGGGGCCTACAATGAGCAGTTCTTC. Its translation: CSVGGQGAYNEQFF.